This T cell receptor (beta chain) emerged from a study of CD8 T cells in Susac syndrome. V was shortened by 0 bases and J by 5 bases, with 15 bases between the two germline ends. From germline, CDR1 is SGHDT and CDR2 YYEEEE. This CDR3 contains 15 residues. After extraction with the RNeasy kit, 0.5 to 1 ug of the RNA was reverse transcribed using random hexamers. Using its own MiXCR run on the immunoSEQ multiplex PCR reads, TCRdb lists one record per CDR3 protein. The sample holds approximately 190,000 distinct CDR3 sequences, 95% seen once. The receptor comes from a human donor with Susac syndrome. Sequencing used CD8+ T cells from PBMCs. The chain links TRBV5-6 to TRBJ2-7; D not certain. The CDR3 sequence: CASSLDQTLNHEQYF. The CDR3 DNA reads TGTGCCAGCAGCTTGGACCAGACCCTAAACCACGAGCAGTACTTC.